This T cell receptor (beta chain) was identified in a study of T cells in Graves' hyperthyroidism and ophthalmopathy. RNA transcripts were the template for amplifying TCR beta CDR3 regions. First-round RT-PCR with HTBI primers amplified the TCR CDR3 region. TCRdb re-called the multiplex PCR reads through MiXCR, storing one row per CDR3 protein. The sample consists of approximately 600,000 distinct CDR3 sequences, roughly 20% of them appearing once. Deletions cut 1 base from V and 11 bases from J, with 21 bases between. Per germline, CDR1 SGHKS and CDR2 YYEKEE (reference sequence). CDR3 length: 16 amino acids. Each person with ophthalmopathy scored at least 3 on the Clinical Activity Score, reached NOSPECS grade 4 or higher, and had been ill under 3 months.

V is TRBV5-5 and J is TRBJ1-4; D ambiguous. Sequencing was done on a sample of blood. This receptor was obtained from a man aged 25 to 40 with Graves' ophthalmopathy. The CDR3 DNA is TGTGCCAGCAGCTTGCCCAGACTGGGAGACCGCCAGAAACTGTTTTTT. This codes for CASSLPRLGDRQKLFF. Filled out from reference TRBV5-5 and TRBJ1-4, the complete variable domain reads DAGVTQSPTHLIKTRGQQVTLRCSPISGHKSVSWYQQVLGQGPQFIFQYYEKEERGRGNFPDRFSARQFPNYSSELNVNALLLGDSALYLCASSLPRLGDRQKLFFGSGTQLSVL.